A single sample is the source of the 9 T cell receptor beta chains below, sequenced in a study of identical twins. Each CDR3 protein gets one entry after TCRdb re-called the 5' RACE reads with MiXCR. Among 250,000 or so distinct CDR3 sequences listed, about 9% were seen once. The sample was also linked to a second study, of yellow fever vaccine responses in identical twins.

The sample taken for sequencing was CD8+ T cells sorted from blood. The receptors come from a young woman in good health.

The V call is TRBV28, the J call TRBJ2-1; 9 nucleotides agree with TRBD2. From germline, CDR1 is MDHEN and CDR2 SYDVKM. The V segment lost 3 bases and the J segment 0 bases; nucleotides outside the gene matches: 6. This CDR3 spans 17 amino acids. Written as DNA, the CDR3 is TGTGCCAGCAGTTTTTTTGGACTAGCGCCCTCCTACAATGAGCAGTTCTTC. Translated, it gives CASSFFGLAPSYNEQFF.

This clonotype occurred a few times. The chain links TRBV10-2 to TRBJ2-7; D perhaps matches TRBD1 (6 bases). This CDR3 comprises 11 residues. V was clipped by 8 bases and J by 5 bases, with 10 bases between them. CDR1 is WSHSY, CDR2 SAAADI, per germline. CDR3 residues: CASSAGDEQYF. CDR3 nucleotide sequence: TGCGCCAGCTCGGCAGGGGACGAGCAGTACTTC.

The chain has TRBV2 and TRBJ2-3; possibly TRBD1 for D (6 bases). Germline V gene sequence: CDR1 SNHLY, CDR2 FYNNEI. This CDR3 is 17 amino acids long. Deletions cut 4 bases from V and 0 bases from J, with 17 bases between. The CDR3 nucleotides read TGTGCCAGCAGTGGTGGGGCAGGGGACACTAGCACAGATACGCAGTATTTT. As protein: CASSGGAGDTSTDTQYF.

This clonotype came up many times. The chain couples TRBV6-2 or TRBV6-3 to TRBJ2-7, with D uncertain. This CDR3 has 12 amino acids. Trimming shortened V by 4 bases and J by 5 bases, and 9 bases separated the two germline ends. Germline V gene sequence: CDR1 MNHEY, CDR2 SVGEGT. DNA of the CDR3: TGTGCCAGCAGTTTCGCAAGGGACGAGCAGTACTTC. Its translation: CASSFARDEQYF.

Many counts were recorded for this clonotype. This chain uses TRBV29-1 with TRBJ2-1, with 9 bases that match TRBD1. In germline, CDR1 is SQVTM, CDR2 ANQGSEA. With 5 bases clipped from V and 8 bases from J, the junction kept 13 bases outside the gene matches. This CDR3 is built from 15 residues. The CDR3 DNA sequence: TGCAGCGTTTGGGGGGGGGACAGGGCCAGTGATGAGCAGTTCTTC. Its protein product is CSVWGGDRASDEQFF.

This sequence joins TRBV27 and TRBJ1-2; TRBD1 aligns across 10 bases. In germline, CDR1 is MNHEY, CDR2 SMNVEV (reference sequence). The V and J ends lost 3 bases and 6 bases, in that order; junction bases with no gene match: 4. This CDR3 region has 14 residues. The CDR3 loop reads CASSFAGTGDGYTF. CDR3 coding DNA: TGTGCCAGCAGTTTCGCCGGGACAGGGGATGGCTACACCTTC.

The chain employs TRBV20-1 and TRBJ1-5, with 10 nucleotides matching TRBD1. Looked up from germline, CDR1 is DFQATT and CDR2 is SNEGSKA (reference sequence). The junction had 7 bases not matched to a gene; V was cut back by 5 bases and J by 0 bases. This CDR3 contains 16 residues. DNA of the CDR3: TGCAGTGCTTTTGACCGGGACAGGGGTAGCAATCAGCCCCAGCATTTT. Encoded protein: CSAFDRDRGSNQPQHF.

This clonotype was counted ten times or more. The rearrangement joins TRBV2 to TRBJ2-1; 9 bases agree with TRBD1. The CDR3 is 11 residues long. The V gene's germline CDR1 is SNHLY and CDR2 FYNNEI. J lost 15 bases, V lost 11 bases, and 11 bases had no gene match. This CDR3 reads CASPSGTGMFF. The CDR3 nucleotides are TGTGCCTCTCCCTCCGGGACAGGGATGTTCTTC. Complete variable domain (other parts from reference TRBV2 and TRBJ2-1): EPEVTQTPSHQVTQMGQEVILRCVPISNHLYFYWYRQILGQKVEFLVSFYNNEISEKSEIFDDQFSVERPDGSNFTLKIRSTKLEDSAMYFCASPSGTGMFFGPGTRLTVL.

The chain recombines TRBV20-1 with TRBJ2-7; D is ambiguous. The germline V gene encodes CDR1 DFQATT and CDR2 SNEGSKA (reference sequence). The CDR3 covers 8 residues. The CDR3 here is CTSYEQYF. The DNA of the CDR3 is TGCACCTCCTACGAGCAGTACTTC.